The 5 T cell receptor beta chains below come from one sample, sequenced in a study of cytomegalovirus exposure and HLA in healthy donors. This PCR relied on a set of 60 Vbeta primers and 13 Jbeta primers. Clones were read by immunoSEQ multiplex PCR, and TCRdb kept only the in-frame ones, dropping some. The sample lists some 160,000 clones, around 80% seen once, with around 0.52% in the top ten. Sequences were obtained from PBMCs. The receptors were gathered from a woman aged 45 to 65 in good health and CMV-seronegative.

This clone was observed a handful of times. The sample has other DNA sequences that encode this CDR3 too. The chain employs TRBV9 and TRBJ2-7; D gene unclear. Trimming removed 0 bases at V and 0 bases at J, with 7 bases between. The CDR3 totals 14 residues. Germline V CDR1 and CDR2: SGDLS, YYNGEE. The CDR3 DNA sequence: TGTGCCAGCAGCGTAGGCGGTAGCTCCTACGAGCAGTACTTC. It codes for CASSVGGSSYEQYF.

V is TRBV9 and J is TRBJ2-5; 8 bases map to TRBD1. Trimming took 3 bases from V and 5 from J; bases not matched to a gene: 9. The CDR3 consists of 15 residues. Germline CDR1 reads SGDLS; CDR2 reads YYNGEE. CDR3 nucleotide sequence: TGTGCCAGCAGCGCCGGGGACAGGCAAAGGGAGACCCAGTACTTC. It encodes CASSAGDRQRETQYF. The variable domain in full, with the rest retrieved from reference TRBV9 and TRBJ2-5, is DSGVTQTPKHLITATGQRVTLRCSPRSGDLSVYWYQQSLDQGLQFLIQYYNGEERAKGNILERFSAQQFPDLHSELNLSSLELGDSALYFCASSAGDRQRETQYFGPGTRLLVL.

This clone has a handful of counts. The rearrangement joins TRBV6-1 to TRBJ1-5; no clear D gene. This CDR3 region has 13 residues. V lost 4 bases and J 0 bases, leaving 4 bases between the germline ends. Germline values: CDR1 MNHNS, CDR2 SASEGT. CDR3 sequence (DNA): TGTGCCAGCAGTGTGTATAGCAATCAGCCCCAGCATTTT. Translating gives CASSVYSNQPQHF.

This clone was recorded a few times. The chain couples TRBV7-9 to TRBJ1-1; D gene uncertain. This CDR3 region has 14 residues. V dropped 4 bases and J dropped 9 bases, with 18 bases sitting between them. Germline loops: CDR1 SEHNR, CDR2 FQNEAQ (reference sequence). CDR3 sequence (DNA): TGTGCCAGCAGCTATAGGCAGACTGAAACGCAAGCTTTCTTT. Protein product: CASSYRQTETQAFF.

This clone was counted a few times. Other DNA sequences of this sample code for an identical CDR3. The V gene is TRBV28, the J gene TRBJ1-1; no clear D gene. The CDR3 sequence is 14 residues long. Germline V lookup: CDR1 MDHEN, CDR2 SYDVKM. V shed 7 bases and J shed 0 bases, with 12 bases lying between them. CDR3: CASTRGSLNTEAFF. CDR3 DNA sequence: TGTGCCAGCACCCGAGGGTCGCTGAACACTGAAGCTTTCTTT.